This T cell receptor beta chain was retrieved from a study of T cell responses to AZD1222 COVID-19 vaccine. Points from the study as a whole: Unmutated regions of variants are reportedly targeted by nearly half of spike-specific TCRs. Only a handful of AZD1222 recipients, more than 5 in all, had baseline seropositivity. Repertoire sampling happened only post peak T cell response. Spike-specific TCR breadth and depth grew following two AZD1222 doses.

TCRdb's copy holds only in-frame clones and misses some; the assay was immunoSEQ multiplex PCR. The table records 140,000 to 150,000 clones, roughly 91% of them present only once. Germline CDR1 is MNHEY and CDR2 is SVGEGT. V dropped 6 bases and J dropped 10 bases, with 30 bases sitting between them. The CDR3 extends over 17 amino acids. Details on this clone: Its antigen is undetermined.

This chain connects TRBV6-2 or TRBV6-3 to TRBJ2-5; possible D gene TRBD2, 7 bases. The sequence came from an adult in good health. The sequencing here drew on peripheral blood, taken on day 0 of AZD1222 vaccination. Here the CDR3 DNA reads TGTGCCAGCAGCAGGGGTCCAGCGGGGTTAATGTCCGGGCGCCAGTACTTC. Protein sequence: CASSRGPAGLMSGRQYF.